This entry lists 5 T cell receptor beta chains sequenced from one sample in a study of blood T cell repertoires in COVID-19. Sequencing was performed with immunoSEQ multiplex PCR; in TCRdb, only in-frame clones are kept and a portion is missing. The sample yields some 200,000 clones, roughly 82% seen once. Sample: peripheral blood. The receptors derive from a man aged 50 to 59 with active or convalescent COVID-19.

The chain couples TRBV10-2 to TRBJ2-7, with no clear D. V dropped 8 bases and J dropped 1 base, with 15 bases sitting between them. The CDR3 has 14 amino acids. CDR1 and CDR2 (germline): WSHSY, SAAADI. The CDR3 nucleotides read TGCGCCAGCGGAAATTTGGCGGAGTCCTACGAGCAGTACTTC. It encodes CASGNLAESYEQYF.

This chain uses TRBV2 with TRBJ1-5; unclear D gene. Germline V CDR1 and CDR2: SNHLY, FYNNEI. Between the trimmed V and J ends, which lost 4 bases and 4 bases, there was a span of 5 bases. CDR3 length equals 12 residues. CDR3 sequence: CASSVANQPQHF. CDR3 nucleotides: TGTGCCAGCAGTGTGGCAAATCAGCCCCAGCATTTT. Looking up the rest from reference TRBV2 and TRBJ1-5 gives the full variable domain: EPEVTQTPSHQVTQMGQEVILRCVPISNHLYFYWYRQILGQKVEFLVSFYNNEISEKSEIFDDQFSVERPDGSNFTLKIRSTKLEDSAMYFCASSVANQPQHFGDGTRLSIL.

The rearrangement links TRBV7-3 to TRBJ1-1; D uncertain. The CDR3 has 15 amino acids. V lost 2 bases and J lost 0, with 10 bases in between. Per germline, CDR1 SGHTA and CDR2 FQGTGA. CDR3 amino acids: CASSLHRYMNTEAFF. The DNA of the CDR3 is TGTGCCAGCAGCTTACACAGATACATGAACACTGAAGCTTTCTTT.

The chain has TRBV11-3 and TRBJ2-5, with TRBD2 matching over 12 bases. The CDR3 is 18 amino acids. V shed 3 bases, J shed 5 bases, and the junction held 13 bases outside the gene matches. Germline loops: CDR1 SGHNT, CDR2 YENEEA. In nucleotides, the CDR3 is TGTGCCAGCAGCTTTAGTACCCTACTAGCGGGGGGAGGGGAGACCCAGTACTTC. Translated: CASSFSTLLAGGGETQYF. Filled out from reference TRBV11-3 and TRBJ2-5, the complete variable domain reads EAGVVQSPRYKIIEKKQPVAFWCNPISGHNTLYWYLQNLGQGPELLIRYENEEAVDDSQLPKDRFSAERLKGVDSTLKIQPAELGDSAVYLCASSFSTLLAGGGETQYFGPGTRLLVL.

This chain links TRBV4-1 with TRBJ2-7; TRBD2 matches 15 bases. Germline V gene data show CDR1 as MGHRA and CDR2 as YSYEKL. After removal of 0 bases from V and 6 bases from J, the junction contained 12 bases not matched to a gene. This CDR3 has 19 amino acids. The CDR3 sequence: CASSQDSWTSGRAGGEQYF. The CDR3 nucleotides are TGCGCCAGCAGCCAAGATTCCTGGACTAGCGGGAGGGCGGGCGGCGAGCAGTACTTC.